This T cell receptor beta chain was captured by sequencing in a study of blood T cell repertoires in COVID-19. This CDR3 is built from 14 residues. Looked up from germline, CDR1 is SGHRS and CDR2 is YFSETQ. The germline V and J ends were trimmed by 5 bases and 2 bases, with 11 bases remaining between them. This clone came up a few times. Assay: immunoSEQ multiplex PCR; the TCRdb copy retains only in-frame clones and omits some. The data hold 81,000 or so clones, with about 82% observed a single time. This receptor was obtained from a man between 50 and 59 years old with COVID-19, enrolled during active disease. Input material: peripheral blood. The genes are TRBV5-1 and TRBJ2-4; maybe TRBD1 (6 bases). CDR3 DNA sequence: TGCGCCAGCAGTTTCACAGGGTCCAAAAACATTCAGTACTTC. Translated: CASSFTGSKNIQYF.